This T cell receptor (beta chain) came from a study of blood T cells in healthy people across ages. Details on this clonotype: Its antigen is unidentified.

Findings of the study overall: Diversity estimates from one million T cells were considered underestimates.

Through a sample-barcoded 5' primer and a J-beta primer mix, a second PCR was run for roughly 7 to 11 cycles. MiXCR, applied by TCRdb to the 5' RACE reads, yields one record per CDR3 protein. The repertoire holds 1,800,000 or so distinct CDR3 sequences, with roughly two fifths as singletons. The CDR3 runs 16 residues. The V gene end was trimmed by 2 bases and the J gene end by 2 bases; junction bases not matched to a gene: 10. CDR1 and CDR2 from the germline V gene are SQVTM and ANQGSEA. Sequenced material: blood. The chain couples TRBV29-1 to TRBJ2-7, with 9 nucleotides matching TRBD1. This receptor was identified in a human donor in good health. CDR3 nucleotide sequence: TGCAGCGTTGAACCTCGGACAGGGGAGGCCCCCTACGAGCAGTACTTC. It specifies CSVEPRTGEAPYEQYF.